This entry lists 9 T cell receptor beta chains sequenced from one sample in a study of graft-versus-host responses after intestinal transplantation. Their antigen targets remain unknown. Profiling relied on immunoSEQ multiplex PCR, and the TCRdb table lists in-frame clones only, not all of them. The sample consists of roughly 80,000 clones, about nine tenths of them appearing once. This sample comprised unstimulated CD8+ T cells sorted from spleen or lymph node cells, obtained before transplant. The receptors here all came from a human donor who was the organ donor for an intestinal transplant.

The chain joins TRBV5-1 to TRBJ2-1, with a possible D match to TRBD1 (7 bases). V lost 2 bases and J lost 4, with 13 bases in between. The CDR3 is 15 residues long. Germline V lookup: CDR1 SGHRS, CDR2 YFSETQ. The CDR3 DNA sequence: TGCGCCAGCAGCTTCTCAGGGGGGTCTTACAATGAGCAGTTCTTC. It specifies CASSFSGGSYNEQFF.

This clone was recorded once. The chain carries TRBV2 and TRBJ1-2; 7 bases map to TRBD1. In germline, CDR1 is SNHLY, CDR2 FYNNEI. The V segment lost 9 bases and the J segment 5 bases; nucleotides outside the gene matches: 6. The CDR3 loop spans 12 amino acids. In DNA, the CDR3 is TGTGCCAGTACTGGGACAGCATATGGCTACACCTTC. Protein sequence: CASTGTAYGYTF.

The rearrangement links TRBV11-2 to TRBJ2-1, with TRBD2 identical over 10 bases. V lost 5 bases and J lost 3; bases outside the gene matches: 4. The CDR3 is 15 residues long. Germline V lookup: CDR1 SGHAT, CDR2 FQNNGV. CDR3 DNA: TGTGCCAGCAGCGGAGGACTAGCGGTCTACAATGAGCAGTTCTTC. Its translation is CASSGGLAVYNEQFF.

CDR3 sequence (DNA): TGCGCCAGCCTAGGACACCCGAACACTGAAGCTTTCTTT. This sequence encodes CASLGHPNTEAFF. The J gene is TRBJ1-1, the V gene TRBV5-1, with a weak D call TRBD1 (5 bases). From germline, CDR1 is SGHRS and CDR2 YFSETQ. The CDR3 length is 13 residues. V dropped 7 bases and J dropped 1 base, with 11 bases sitting between them. Full variable domain (remainder filled in from reference TRBV5-1 and TRBJ1-1): KAGVTQTPRYLIKTRGQQVTLSCSPISGHRSVSWYQQTPGQGLQFLFEYFSETQRNKGNFPGRFSGRQFSNSRSEMNVSTLELGDSALYLCASLGHPNTEAFFGQGTRLTVV.

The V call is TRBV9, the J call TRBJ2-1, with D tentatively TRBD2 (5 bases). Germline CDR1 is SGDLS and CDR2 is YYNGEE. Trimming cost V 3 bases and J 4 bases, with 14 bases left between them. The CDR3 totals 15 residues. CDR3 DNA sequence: TGTGCCAGCAGCGCCAGCGGAGAGAATTACAATGAGCAGTTCTTC. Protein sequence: CASSASGENYNEQFF.

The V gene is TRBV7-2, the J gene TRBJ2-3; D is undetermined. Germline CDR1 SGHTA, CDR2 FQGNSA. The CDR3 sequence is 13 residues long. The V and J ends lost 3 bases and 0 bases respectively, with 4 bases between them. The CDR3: CASSLYSTDTQYF. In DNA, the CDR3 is TGTGCCAGCAGCTTGTACAGCACAGATACGCAGTATTTT.

The CDR3 spells CASSLRGGGDSYNEQFF. CDR3 sequence (DNA): TGCGCCAGCAGCCTCCGAGGAGGGGGCGACTCCTACAATGAGCAGTTCTTC. The chain carries TRBV5-1 and TRBJ2-1; perhaps TRBD1 as D (7 bases). The V and J ends lost 4 bases and 0 bases respectively, with 17 bases between them. This CDR3 has 17 amino acids. Germline-derived CDR1 and CDR2 are SGHRS and YFSETQ.

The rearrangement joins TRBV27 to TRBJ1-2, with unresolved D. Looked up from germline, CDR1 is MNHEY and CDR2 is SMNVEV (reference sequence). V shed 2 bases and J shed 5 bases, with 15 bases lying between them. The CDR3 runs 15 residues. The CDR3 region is CASSLGGINPYGYTF. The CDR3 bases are TGTGCCAGCAGTTTAGGAGGTATCAATCCTTATGGCTACACCTTC.

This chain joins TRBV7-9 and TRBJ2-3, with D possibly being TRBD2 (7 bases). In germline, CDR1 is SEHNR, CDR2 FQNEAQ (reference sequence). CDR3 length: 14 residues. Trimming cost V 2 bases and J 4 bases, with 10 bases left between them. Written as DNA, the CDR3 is TGTGCCAGCAGCTTATTCGGGGGGCCAGATACGCAGTATTTT. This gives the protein CASSLFGGPDTQYF.